This TCR beta chain came from a study of CD8 T cells in Susac syndrome. The authors sequenced TCR beta from blood CD8+ and CD4+ T cells. FACS was used to enrich TEMRA cells, whereas the CD8+ and CD4+ T cells were obtained by negative isolation. Random-hexamer reverse transcription was applied to about 0.45 to 1 ug RNA. The CDR3 of TCR beta was amplified by immunoSEQ multiplex PCR across 54 Vbeta and 13 Jbeta. TCRdb used MiXCR to reprocess the immunoSEQ multiplex PCR reads, holding one entry per CDR3 protein. The data contain about 210,000 distinct CDR3 sequences, roughly 96% of them singletons. Sequenced input: CD4+ T cells from PBMCs. The TCR was taken from a human donor with multiple sclerosis.

This CDR3 reads CSAARQEAFF. In DNA, the CDR3 is TGCAGTGCTGCCCGACAGGAAGCTTTCTTT. The chain employs TRBV20-1 and TRBJ1-1, with D possibly matching TRBD1 (5 bases). The CDR3 consists of 10 residues. CDR1 is DFQATT, CDR2 SNEGSKA, per germline (reference sequence). Trimming left V 5 bases short and J 8 bases short, with 9 bases between.